The clone carrying this T cell receptor (beta chain) was seen a few times. Its antigen is as yet unknown. These data belong to a study of blood T cells in healthy people across ages. General observations from the study: Long-lived donors exceeded aged donors in naive CD4+ cells and diversity. Diversity of TCR beta per million T cells declined in a roughly linear way with age.

A second PCR of about 7 to 12 cycles used a sample-barcoded 5' primer and a J-beta primer mix. TCRdb itself ran the 5' RACE reads through MiXCR, one entry per CDR3 protein. The table has hundreds of thousands of distinct CDR3 sequences, 27% seen once. The origin of this receptor is a woman aged 70-85 years in good health. Sequenced sample: blood.

CDR3 DNA sequence: TGTGCCAGTACCGCTCAGGGGACAGGGAGGTATGGGGCCAACGTCCTGACTTTC. As protein: CASTAQGTGRYGANVLTF. This chain joins TRBV19 and TRBJ2-6, with 9 positions matching TRBD1. Trimming at V came to 7 bases and at J to 3 bases, leaving 13 bases not matched to a gene. This CDR3 contains 18 residues. Germline V gene lookup returns CDR1 LNHDA and CDR2 SQIVND (reference sequence).